This entry lists 4 T cell receptor beta chains sequenced from one sample in a study of PD-1 blockade in classical Hodgkin lymphoma. Noted time point: cycle 4 day 1 (C4D1), after 6 weeks of nivolumab. With no exception, relapse followed autologous stem cell transplantation in all patients, and brentuximab vedotin exposure varied. The protocol was immunoSEQ multiplex PCR, while the TCRdb copy is restricted to in-frame clones and leaves out a portion. The sample shows about 96,000 clones, 85% to 95% of them seen only once. Sequenced here: peripheral blood mononuclear cells (PBMCs), sampled before the fourth cycle of nivolumab. All receptors come from a human donor with classical Hodgkin lymphoma.

V and J are TRBV7-9 and TRBJ1-4, with D uncertain. V was shortened by 1 base and J by 3 bases, with 9 bases between the two germline ends. There are 15 residues in the CDR3. Germline CDR1 SEHNR, CDR2 FQNEAQ (reference sequence). The CDR3 sequence is CASSLGGKPNEKLFF. In DNA, the CDR3 is TGTGCCAGCAGCTTAGGCGGCAAACCTAATGAAAAACTGTTTTTT. Combining the CDR3 with reference TRBV7-9 and TRBJ1-4 gives the whole variable domain DTGVSQNPRHKITKRGQNVTFRCDPISEHNRLYWYRQTLGQGPEFLTYFQNEAQLEKSRLLSDRFSAERPKGSFSTLEIQRTEQGDSAMYLCASSLGGKPNEKLFFGSGTQLSVL.

For the CDR3, the DNA is TGTGCCATCAGTGAGTCAGGACTAGCGCCCTACGAGCAGTACTTC. Translation gives CAISESGLAPYEQYF. The chain has TRBV10-3 and TRBJ2-7; 9 positions agree with TRBD2. The CDR3 length is 15 residues. Trimming removed 0 bases from V and 2 bases from J; junction bases left unmatched: 2. Germline CDR1 is ENHRY and CDR2 is SYGVKD.

CDR3 sequence: CAAGQGNGYTF. CDR3 DNA: TGTGCTGCGGGACAGGGTAATGGCTACACCTTC. V usage is TRBV27 and J usage is TRBJ1-2, with 9 bases that match TRBD1. The germline CDR1 and CDR2 sequences are MNHEY and SMNVEV (reference sequence). This CDR3 spans 11 amino acids.

V is TRBV6-6 and J is TRBJ2-7; D unresolved. Germline CDR1 and CDR2: MNHNY and SVGAGI (reference sequence). Between the trimmed V and J ends, which lost 6 bases and 3 bases, there was a span of 12 bases. The CDR3 consists of 13 residues. For the CDR3, the DNA is TGTGCCAGCAGGGCGAACAGCCGCTACGAGCAGTACTTC. Translation: CASRANSRYEQYF.